This T cell receptor beta chain was captured by sequencing in a study of blood T cell repertoires in COVID-19. The ends lost 4 bases at V and 7 bases at J; junction bases unmatched: 14. The CDR3 totals 16 residues. Germline V CDR1 and CDR2: SGHRS, YFSETQ. Using immunoSEQ multiplex PCR, the repertoire was profiled, and TCRdb retains in-frame clones only, with some absent. The repertoire has 150,000 to 200,000 clones, roughly four fifths of them found once; the top ten carry 9.5% to 11%. The specimen sequenced was peripheral blood. The origin of this receptor is a man aged 60 to 75 with active or convalescent COVID-19. The V call is TRBV5-1, the J call TRBJ2-1, with TRBD2 identical over 7 bases. CDR3 loop: CASSPGGGGAINEQFF. The CDR3 DNA follows: TGCGCCAGCAGCCCTGGAGGCGGGGGTGCAATAAATGAGCAGTTCTTC.